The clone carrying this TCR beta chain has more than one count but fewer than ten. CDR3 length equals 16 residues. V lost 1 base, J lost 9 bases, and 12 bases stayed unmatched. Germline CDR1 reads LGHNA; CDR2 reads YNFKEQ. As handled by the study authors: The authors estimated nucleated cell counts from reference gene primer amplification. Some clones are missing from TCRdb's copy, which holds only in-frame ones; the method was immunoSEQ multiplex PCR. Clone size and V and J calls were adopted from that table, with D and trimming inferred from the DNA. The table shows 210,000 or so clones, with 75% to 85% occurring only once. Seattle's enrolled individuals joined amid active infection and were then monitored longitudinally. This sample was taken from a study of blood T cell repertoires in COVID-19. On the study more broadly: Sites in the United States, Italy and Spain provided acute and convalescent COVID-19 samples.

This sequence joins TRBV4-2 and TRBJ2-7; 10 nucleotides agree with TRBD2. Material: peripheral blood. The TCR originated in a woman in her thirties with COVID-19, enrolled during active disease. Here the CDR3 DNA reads TGTGCCAGCAGCCAAGGTTTTCCAGCGGGAGGGCAACGGCAGTACTTC. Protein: CASSQGFPAGGQRQYF.